This TCR beta chain is from a study of T cell changes during pregnancy in multiple sclerosis (dated by TCRdb to the late 2010s). For context, the study as a whole: In women with multiple sclerosis, the researchers looked at how the T cell repertoire shifted as pregnancy progressed.

The protocol used for the library was the immunoSEQ multiplex PCR assay. Held by TCRdb, this immuneACCESS table contains in-frame sequences only and omits some clones. Under half of the omission traces to an unresolved V gene where checked; the cause of the rest is unknown. The sample data list fewer than 150,000 clones, and roughly 97% of these were observed just once. The top ten clones comprise less than 0.55% of the sample. From a lookup of the germline V gene (reference sequence), CDR1 and CDR2 are PRHDT and FYEKMQ. The CDR3 covers 16 residues, taking in both the cysteine and the phenylalanine. The CDR3 DNA has 48 bases and is translated from base 1. Relative to germline, V is missing 1 base and J is missing 3 bases, with 9 bases of the junction outside any gene match. A word on this clone: Its target antigen remains unknown. No qualities accompany the bases; no much larger clone lies one base away.

The V and J genes are TRBV13 and TRBJ2-7, and 7 junction bases match TRBD1. This sequence was found in a female donor with multiple sclerosis, enrolled in a pregnancy study. This material consisted of peripheral blood, taken after pregnancy. Here the CDR3 is given as CASSLEQTGENYEQYF. In nucleotide form, the sequence is TGTGCCAGCAGCTTAGAGCAAACAGGGGAGAACTACGAGCAGTACTTC.